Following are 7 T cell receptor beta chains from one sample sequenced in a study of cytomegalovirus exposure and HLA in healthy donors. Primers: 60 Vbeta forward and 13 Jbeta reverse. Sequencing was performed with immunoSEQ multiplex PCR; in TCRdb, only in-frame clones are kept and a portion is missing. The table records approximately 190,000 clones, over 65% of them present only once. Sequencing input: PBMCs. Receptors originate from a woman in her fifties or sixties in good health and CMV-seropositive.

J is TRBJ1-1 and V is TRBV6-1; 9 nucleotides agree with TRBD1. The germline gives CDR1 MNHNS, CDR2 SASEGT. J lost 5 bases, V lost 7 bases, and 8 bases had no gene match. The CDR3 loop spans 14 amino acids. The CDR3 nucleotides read TGTGCCAGCACCAAGGGACAGGGAGATACTGAAGCTTTCTTT. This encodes CASTKGQGDTEAFF.

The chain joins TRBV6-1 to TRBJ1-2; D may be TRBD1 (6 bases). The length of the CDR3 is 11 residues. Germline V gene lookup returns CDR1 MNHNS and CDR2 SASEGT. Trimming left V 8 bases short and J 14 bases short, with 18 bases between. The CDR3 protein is CASGGQRSMTF. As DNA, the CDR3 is TGTGCCAGCGGAGGACAGAGGTCTATGACCTTC.

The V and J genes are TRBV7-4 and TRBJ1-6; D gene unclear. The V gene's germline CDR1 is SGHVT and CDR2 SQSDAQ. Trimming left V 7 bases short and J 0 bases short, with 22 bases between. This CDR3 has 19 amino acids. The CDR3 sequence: CASTRFRTASSSYNSPLHF. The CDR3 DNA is TGTGCCAGCACCCGCTTCCGCACAGCCTCCAGCTCCTATAATTCACCCCTCCACTTT.

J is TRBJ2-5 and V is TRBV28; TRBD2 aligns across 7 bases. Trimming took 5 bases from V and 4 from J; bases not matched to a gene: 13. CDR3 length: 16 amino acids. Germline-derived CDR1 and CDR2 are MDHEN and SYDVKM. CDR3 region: CASSLLLALGSETQYF. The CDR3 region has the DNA TGTGCCAGCAGTCTACTACTAGCGCTTGGGTCAGAGACCCAGTACTTC.

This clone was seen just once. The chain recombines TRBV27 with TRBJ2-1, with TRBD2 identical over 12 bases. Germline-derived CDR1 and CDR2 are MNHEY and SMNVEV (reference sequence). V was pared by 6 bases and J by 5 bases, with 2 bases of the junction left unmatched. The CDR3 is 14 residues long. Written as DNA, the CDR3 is TGTGCCAGCAGACTAGCGGGGGGACACAATGAGCAGTTCTTC. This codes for CASRLAGGHNEQFF.

In nucleotides, the CDR3 is TGTGCCAGCAGTCCCCCAACAGGGGGCCCAGATACGCAGTATTTT. This translates into CASSPPTGGPDTQYF. This sequence joins TRBV28 and TRBJ2-3, with 9 bases that match TRBD1. The V and J ends lost 5 bases and 4 bases, in that order; junction bases with no gene match: 7. The CDR3 spans 15 residues. Germline CDR1 is MDHEN and CDR2 is SYDVKM.

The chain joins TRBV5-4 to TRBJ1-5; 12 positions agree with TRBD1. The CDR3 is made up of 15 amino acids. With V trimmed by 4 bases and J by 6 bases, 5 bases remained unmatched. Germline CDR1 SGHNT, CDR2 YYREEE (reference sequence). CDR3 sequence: CASSEGQGAGQPQHF. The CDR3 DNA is TGTGCCAGCAGCGAGGGACAGGGGGCCGGTCAGCCCCAGCATTTT.